Presented here are 14 T cell receptor beta chains from one specimen sequenced in a study of cytomegalovirus exposure and HLA in healthy donors. Primers included in the PCR were 60 Vbeta and 13 Jbeta primers. TCRdb's table, derived via immunoSEQ multiplex PCR, lists solely in-frame clones and lacks some. The profile shows over 150,000 clones, approximately 71% of them singletons. The sample taken for sequencing was PBMCs. These TCRs come from a man aged 50 to 59 in good health and CMV-seronegative.

This clone was counted a single time. The rearrangement joins TRBV4-2 to TRBJ1-1, with 9 bases that match TRBD1. The germline V gene encodes CDR1 LGHNA and CDR2 YNFKEQ. V lost 6 bases to trimming and J lost 0 bases; unmatched junction nucleotides: 2. The CDR3 totals 14 residues. Written as DNA, the CDR3 is TGTGCCAGCAGGGGGACAGGGTTGAACACTGAAGCTTTCTTT. Protein sequence: CASRGTGLNTEAFF.

This clone occurred a few times. The chain links TRBV5-6 to TRBJ1-2; D not certain. V lost 4 bases to trimming and J lost 3 bases, with 10 bases between them. CDR1 is SGHDT, CDR2 YYEEEE, per germline. The length of the CDR3 is 13 residues. The CDR3 loop reads CASSPRWDYGYTF. The CDR3 DNA reads as TGTGCCAGCAGCCCTAGGTGGGACTATGGCTACACCTTC.

This clone was observed a handful of times. The chain combines TRBV18 with TRBJ2-7; 7 nucleotides line up with TRBD1. The CDR3 has 14 residues. Germline CDR1 KGHSH, CDR2 LQKENI. V shed 5 bases, J shed 2 bases, and the junction held 6 bases outside the gene matches. Here the CDR3 reads CASSSEGATYEQYF. The DNA of the CDR3 is TGTGCCAGCTCAAGCGAGGGGGCGACCTACGAGCAGTACTTC.

This sequence joins TRBV19 and TRBJ2-3, with 7 nucleotides matching TRBD1. Trimming removed 7 bases from V and 4 bases from J; junction bases left unmatched: 14. Germline values: CDR1 LNHDA, CDR2 SQIVND (reference sequence). The CDR3 is 16 residues long. The CDR3 bases are TGTGCCAGTACCCGGACAGGTTATAAGGACGCAGATACGCAGTATTTT. It yields the protein CASTRTGYKDADTQYF.

This clone appeared a few times. The chain carries TRBV29-1 and TRBJ1-2, with a possible D match to TRBD1 (6 bases). The CDR3 runs 13 residues. The V end lost 8 bases, the J end lost 13 bases, and 26 bases lay between the germline ends. CDR1 SQVTM and CDR2 ANQGSEA come from the germline V gene. CDR3: CSSTSGLQGPLTF. As DNA, the CDR3 is TGCAGCTCTACCTCCGGGCTACAGGGCCCCCTCACCTTC.

The chain employs TRBV5-8 and TRBJ1-5, with 7 bases that match TRBD1. V lost 4 bases, J lost 7 bases, and 11 bases stayed unmatched. The CDR3 has 15 amino acids. In germline, CDR1 is SGHTS, CDR2 YDEGEE. The CDR3 here is CASSVRQGFRQPQHF. In nucleotides, the CDR3 is TGTGCCAGCAGCGTGAGACAGGGTTTTAGGCAGCCCCAGCATTTT.

The chain couples TRBV27 to TRBJ2-1; TRBD1 is a possible D gene (6 bases). The CDR3 consists of 14 residues. Trimming stripped 3 bases from V and 2 bases from J, with 8 bases between. The germline V gene encodes CDR1 MNHEY and CDR2 SMNVEV (reference sequence). In nucleotides, the CDR3 is TGTGCCAGCAGTTTGGGGGCCACCTACAATGAGCAGTTCTTC. Translated, it gives CASSLGATYNEQFF.

The chain joins TRBV6-1 to TRBJ1-2; TRBD1 is a possible D gene (5 bases). Germline lookup yields CDR1 MNHNS and CDR2 SASEGT. Trimming cost V 2 bases and J 7 bases, with 5 bases left between them. The CDR3 covers 11 residues. The chain's CDR3 is CASSERGGYTF. The CDR3 nucleotides read TGTGCCAGCAGTGAAAGGGGTGGCTACACCTTC.

In its sample, this clone was seen a few times. J is TRBJ1-1 and V is TRBV25-1; 7 nucleotides match TRBD1. The germline gives CDR1 MGHDK, CDR2 SYGVNS. The CDR3 spans 13 residues. Losses at the gene ends were 8 bases for V and 2 bases for J; bases not matched to a gene: 5. The CDR3 is CASGRGGNTEAFF. CDR3 DNA sequence: TGTGCCAGCGGTCGAGGGGGCAACACTGAAGCTTTCTTT.

This clone has only a few counts. V and J are TRBV5-1 and TRBJ2-3, with 10 bases that match TRBD2. Trimming removed 2 bases from V and 3 bases from J; junction bases left unmatched: 6. CDR3 length: 16 residues. The V gene's germline CDR1 is SGHRS and CDR2 YFSETQ. This chain's CDR3 is CASSLLAGSITDTQYF. The CDR3 DNA is TGCGCCAGCAGCTTACTAGCGGGGTCGATAACAGATACGCAGTATTTT.

This chain connects TRBV7-6 to TRBJ2-7; 8 bases fit TRBD1. CDR1 is SGHVS and CDR2 is FNYEAQ in the germline V gene. J was trimmed by 9 bases and V by 5 bases; bases with no gene match: 9. This CDR3 region has 13 residues. In DNA form, the CDR3 reads TGTGCCAGCAGCAACCGACAGGGGTCCAGGCAGTACTTC. It translates to CASSNRQGSRQYF.

This chain connects TRBV4-1 to TRBJ1-6; 8 nucleotides align to TRBD1. J gave up 7 bases and V 4 bases, and 12 bases lay outside the gene matches. CDR3 length: 17 amino acids. Germline assignment: CDR1 MGHRA and CDR2 YSYEKL. CDR3 sequence (DNA): TGCGCCAGCAGCCCCTATGCTCTCAGGGGGCCCAATTCACCCCTCCACTTT. As protein: CASSPYALRGPNSPLHF.

This sequence joins TRBV6-6 and TRBJ1-2; D perhaps matches TRBD1 (6 bases). Trimming took 2 bases from V and 6 from J, leaving 16 bases between them. CDR1 and CDR2 (germline): MNHNY, SVGAGI (reference sequence). The CDR3 is 15 amino acids. CDR3 coding DNA: TGTGCCAGCAGTTACGAGTCGGGGGGGCGGGATGGCTACACCTTC. This codes for CASSYESGGRDGYTF.

V usage is TRBV19 and J usage is TRBJ2-1, with 10 bases matching TRBD1. CDR1 is LNHDA, CDR2 SQIVND, per germline (reference sequence). V was pared by 6 bases and J by 7 bases, with 6 bases of the junction left unmatched. This CDR3 contains 14 residues. The CDR3 DNA follows: TGTGCCAGTAGGCGCCGACAGGGGGCGAATGAGCAGTTCTTC. Its protein product is CASRRRQGANEQFF.